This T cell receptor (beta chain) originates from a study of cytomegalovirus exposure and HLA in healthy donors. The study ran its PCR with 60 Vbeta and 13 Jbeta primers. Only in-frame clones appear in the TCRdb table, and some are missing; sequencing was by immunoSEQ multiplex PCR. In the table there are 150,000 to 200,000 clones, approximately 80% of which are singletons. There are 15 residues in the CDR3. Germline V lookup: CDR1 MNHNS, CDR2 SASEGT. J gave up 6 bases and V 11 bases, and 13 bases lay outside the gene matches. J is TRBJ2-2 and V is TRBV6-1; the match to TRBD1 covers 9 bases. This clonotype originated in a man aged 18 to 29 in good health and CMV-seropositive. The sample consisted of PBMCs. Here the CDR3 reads CAGGRWTGVAGELFF. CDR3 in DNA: TGTGCCGGGGGTCGGTGGACAGGGGTCGCCGGGGAGCTGTTTTTT.